The T cell receptor beta chain described here comes from a study of cytomegalovirus exposure and HLA in healthy donors. Broader study findings: The HLA-A and HLA-B alleles of most subjects were reportedly predicted accurately from TCR beta sequences. HLA allele associations emerged for roughly 17,000 TCR beta sequences in a later analysis, at 0.05 false discovery rate. Several top significant clusters appeared, in a later analysis, to be linked to common viral pathogens.

As regards this clone: What it recognizes is unknown.

Regarding donors, all were healthy bone marrow donors. Amplification used 60 Vbeta primers and 13 Jbeta primers. This table comes from immunoSEQ multiplex PCR, and its TCRdb copy is limited to in-frame clones, with some not included. The data contain approximately 100,000 clones, 60% to 85% of them singletons. The CDR3 runs 16 residues. CDR1 KGHSH and CDR2 LQKENI come from the germline V gene. V lost 0 bases and J lost 2, with 13 bases in between. This chain links TRBV18 with TRBJ1-1; D is possibly TRBD1 (5 bases). This clonotype was sampled from a female donor in good health and CMV-seropositive. The material sequenced was PBMCs. CDR3 region: CASSPPSGQVNTEAFF. The CDR3 DNA reads TGTGCCAGCTCACCACCGTCTGGACAAGTTAACACTGAAGCTTTCTTT.